The 18 T cell receptor beta chains given below trace back to one sample, sequenced in a study of shared clonotypes between healthy human individuals. Data came from immunoSEQ multiplex PCR; TCRdb stores just in-frame clones and leaves some out. The table lists almost 700,000 clones, around 92% of them singletons, with 24% in the top ten. Naive CD8 cells, CD45RO-negative and positively selected for CCR7, excluded terminally differentiated effector memory CD45RA+ cells. What was sequenced was naive CD8+ T cells sorted from blood. The receptors originated from a man under 40 in good health.

J is TRBJ2-3 and V is TRBV9; 11 bases are a match to TRBD1. The CDR3 is 16 residues long. Germline V CDR1 and CDR2: SGDLS, YYNGEE. The V gene end was trimmed by 3 bases and the J gene end by 4 bases; junction bases not matched to a gene: 7. CDR3 amino acids: CASSDGQGARSDTQYF. In DNA form, the CDR3 reads TGTGCCAGCAGCGATGGACAGGGGGCTAGGTCAGATACGCAGTATTTT.

J is TRBJ2-7 and V is TRBV4-1, with a weak D call TRBD1 (6 bases). Per germline, CDR1 MGHRA and CDR2 YSYEKL. Trimming took 1 base from V and 0 from J, leaving 10 bases between them. The CDR3 totals 15 residues. CDR3 protein: CASSQVQQGSYEQYF. The CDR3 region has the DNA TGCGCCAGCAGCCAAGTGCAACAGGGCTCCTACGAGCAGTACTTC.

The table lists this clone with a count of one. The CDR3 DNA reads as TGTGCCAGCTCCCCTGGGGGGGCGAAGATTGGCTACACCTTC. Its protein is CASSPGGAKIGYTF. This rearrangement joins TRBV28 to TRBJ1-2; D might be TRBD1 (6 bases). The CDR3 totals 14 residues. V dropped 8 bases and J dropped 7 bases, with 20 bases sitting between them. Per the germline V gene, CDR1 is MDHEN and CDR2 is SYDVKM.

In this sample, this clone turned up once. DNA of the CDR3: TGTGCCTGGAGTGTACTCGGGGGCTTTGACACTGAAGCTTTCTTT. Amino acid sequence: CAWSVLGGFDTEAFF. The chain employs TRBV30 and TRBJ1-1; TRBD1 is a possible D gene (6 bases). This CDR3 comprises 15 residues. Germline V gene data show CDR1 as GTSNPN and CDR2 as SVGIG (reference sequence). The V end was cut by 0 bases, the J end by 3 bases, with 14 bases between.

The V call is TRBV6-5, the J call TRBJ1-5; a possible D gene is TRBD1 (6 bases). V lost 2 bases and J lost 8, with 16 bases in between. CDR1 and CDR2 from the germline V gene are MNHEY and SVGAGI. This CDR3 comprises 15 residues. CDR3 protein: CASSYLWGAEEPQHF. The DNA for the CDR3 is TGTGCCAGCAGTTACCTTTGGGGGGCGGAGGAGCCCCAGCATTTT.

The chain is built from TRBV7-9 and TRBJ2-7; D perhaps matches TRBD2 (6 bases). Trimming took 2 bases from V and 5 from J, leaving 10 bases between them. CDR1 SEHNR and CDR2 FQNEAQ come from the germline V gene (reference sequence). This CDR3 has 13 amino acids. The CDR3 loop reads CASSLPGVHEQYF. CDR3 sequence (DNA): TGTGCCAGCAGCTTACCGGGAGTCCACGAGCAGTACTTC. The complete variable domain, with remaining parts taken from reference TRBV7-9 and TRBJ2-7, reads DTGVSQNPRHKITKRGQNVTFRCDPISEHNRLYWYRQTLGQGPEFLTYFQNEAQLEKSRLLSDRFSAERPKGSFSTLEIQRTEQGDSAMYLCASSLPGVHEQYFGPGTRLTVT.

The chain joins TRBV9 to TRBJ2-5; 10 bases align to TRBD2. Looked up from germline, CDR1 is SGDLS and CDR2 is YYNGEE. With V trimmed by 2 bases and J by 3 bases, 7 bases remained unmatched. CDR3 length equals 16 residues. This chain's CDR3 is CASSVFASGSEETQYF. The CDR3 coding sequence is TGTGCCAGCAGCGTCTTTGCTAGCGGGAGTGAAGAGACCCAGTACTTC.

This chain joins TRBV13 and TRBJ2-2; 9 bases agree with TRBD2. CDR1 is PRHDT and CDR2 is FYEKMQ in the germline V gene (reference sequence). The CDR3 is 15 amino acids. With V trimmed by 2 bases and J by 4 bases, 2 bases remained unmatched. Here the CDR3 DNA reads TGTGCCAGCAGCTTATGGCGGGAGGGCACCGGGGAGCTGTTTTTT. Translated: CASSLWREGTGELFF.

This rearrangement joins TRBV5-6 to TRBJ2-2; the D is unclear. V lost 1 base and J lost 3, with 4 bases in between. CDR3 length: 13 residues. The germline V gene encodes CDR1 SGHDT and CDR2 YYEEEE. The CDR3 spells CASSLIYTGELFF. The CDR3 nucleotides are TGTGCCAGCAGCTTGATCTACACCGGGGAGCTGTTTTTT.

The chain joins TRBV11-3 to TRBJ2-1, with 9 positions matching TRBD1. The CDR3 extends over 15 amino acids. The V segment lost 4 bases and the J segment 7 bases; nucleotides outside the gene matches: 8. Germline assignment: CDR1 SGHNT and CDR2 YENEEA. CDR3 bases: TGTGCCAGCAGCTCAGCGAGGACAGGGGATAATGAGCAGTTCTTC. Its translation: CASSSARTGDNEQFF.

This clone was observed a single time. The chain carries TRBV30 and TRBJ1-1, with TRBD1 matching 8 bases. V trimming: 3 bases; J trimming: 8 bases; junction bases outside the gene matches: 11. The CDR3 runs to 14 residues. The germline CDR1 and CDR2 sequences are GTSNPN and SVGIG (reference sequence). The CDR3 sequence: CAWRGTGAKGEAFF. The CDR3 DNA follows: TGTGCCTGGAGGGGGACAGGAGCTAAGGGGGAAGCTTTCTTT.

J is TRBJ2-3 and V is TRBV15; 8 positions match TRBD2. Germline V CDR1 and CDR2: LNHNV, YYDKDF (reference sequence). After removal of 6 bases from V and 1 base from J, the junction contained 6 bases not matched to a gene. The CDR3 is made up of 15 amino acids. The CDR3 spells CATRRAGEGTDTQYF. DNA for the CDR3: TGTGCCACCAGGCGAGCGGGGGAAGGCACAGATACGCAGTATTTT.

This clone appeared a single time. The V and J genes are TRBV19 and TRBJ1-4; 8 nucleotides line up with TRBD1. The CDR3 is 15 residues long. CDR1 and CDR2 (germline): LNHDA, SQIVND (reference sequence). The V segment lost 6 bases and the J segment 3 bases; nucleotides outside the gene matches: 6. CDR3 in DNA: TGTGCCAGTAGGCCAGGACAGGGCCCTAATGAAAAACTGTTTTTT. It codes for CASRPGQGPNEKLFF.

V and J are TRBV2 and TRBJ1-2; tentatively, D is TRBD1 (5 bases). V was pared by 4 bases and J by 3 bases, with 12 bases between. Germline assignment: CDR1 SNHLY and CDR2 FYNNEI. The CDR3 consists of 14 residues. CDR3 sequence (DNA): TGTGCCAGCAGTGCGGGCAGGGACGACTATGGCTACACCTTC. Encoded protein: CASSAGRDDYGYTF.

The V gene is TRBV5-4, the J gene TRBJ2-1, with a weak D call TRBD2 (6 bases). CDR3 length: 13 residues. From germline, CDR1 is SGHNT and CDR2 YYREEE (reference sequence). V was trimmed by 4 bases and J by 8 bases, leaving 13 bases between them. The CDR3 nucleotides read TGTGCCAGCAGCGTGGGGACTGTCTATGAGCAGTTCTTC. It codes for CASSVGTVYEQFF.

The chain combines TRBV4-3 with TRBJ2-7, with TRBD2 as a possible D gene (6 bases). V lost 0 bases to trimming and J lost 5 bases, with 14 bases between them. CDR1 is LGHNA and CDR2 is YSLEER in the germline V gene. There are 15 residues in the CDR3. CDR3 nucleotide sequence: TGCGCCAGCAGCCAAGAAGGAGGAGGGTACGACGAGCAGTACTTC. Amino acid sequence: CASSQEGGGYDEQYF.

V usage is TRBV10-3 and J usage is TRBJ2-2; D not resolved. The germline gives CDR1 ENHRY, CDR2 SYGVKD. Trimming left V 10 bases short and J 2 bases short, with 17 bases between. The CDR3 is 15 amino acids. CDR3: CATLPMAENTGELFF. The DNA for the CDR3 is TGTGCCACCCTACCTATGGCAGAAAACACCGGGGAGCTGTTTTTT.

The CDR3 sequence is CASSDRSGRDTGELFF. Written as DNA, the CDR3 is TGTGCCAGCAGTGATAGGAGCGGGAGAGACACCGGGGAGCTGTTTTTT. This rearrangement joins TRBV2 to TRBJ2-2; 8 nucleotides agree with TRBD2. Looked up from germline, CDR1 is SNHLY and CDR2 is FYNNEI. V lost 3 bases, J lost 3 bases, and 6 bases stayed unmatched. This CDR3 has 16 amino acids.